The rows below give T cell receptor beta chains drawn from one sample of a study of prognosis after radiotherapy for stage I lung cancer. TCRdb passed the multiplex PCR reads through MiXCR, listing each CDR3 protein once. The sample lists 30,000 to 40,000 distinct CDR3 sequences, around a third occurring once. The sequencing used PBMCs, collected before or after stereotactic body radiation therapy (not recorded which). These receptors all stem from a donor of 50 years or more with non-small cell lung cancer. The CDR3 runs from the conserved cysteine through the conserved F or W. The D gene is left open where the match is weak. Not all rows give a size; the values are once, few, many and, for expanded clones, a class.

j_call | clone_size | v_call | d_call | cdr3_nt | cdr3_aa
TRBJ2-7 | many | TRBV2 | - | TGTGCCAGCAGTGTACGGGGTTACGAGCAGTACTTC | CASSVRGYEQYF
TRBJ1-1 | many | TRBV28 | - | TGTGCCAGCAGTTTATGGGGGGCCGAGAACACTGAAGCTTTCTTT | CASSLWGAENTEAFF
TRBJ1-3 | many | TRBV28 | - | TGTGCCAGCACCCATGGGGTCAGCGGAAACACCATATATTTT | CASTHGVSGNTIYF
TRBJ2-2 | medium-sized | TRBV6-4 | TRBD1 | TGTGCCAGCAGGGACAGGGGATGGAACACCGGGGAGCTGTTTTTT | CASRDRGWNTGELFF
TRBJ2-3 | many | TRBV11-2 | - | TGTGCCAGCAGCTTAGTGGTTCTAGGAGATACGCAGTATTTT | CASSLVVLGDTQYF
TRBJ1-1 | many | TRBV6-2/TRBV6-3 | - | TGTGCCAGCAGTTACCCAGGGGCACAGAACACTGAAGCTTTCTTT | CASSYPGAQNTEAFF
TRBJ1-5 | - | TRBV6-1 | - | TGTGCCATCAGTGATTCTGGTAATCAGCCCCAGCATTTT | CAISDSGNQPQHF
TRBJ2-7 | many | TRBV9 | TRBD2 | TGTGCCAGCAGCCTATCGGGGGGGAGTGGGTACGAGCAGTACTTC | CASSLSGGSGYEQYF
TRBJ2-5 | - | TRBV6-2/TRBV6-3 | TRBD2 | TGTGCCAGCAGATTGGGACTAGCAAGCGGTACCCAGTACTTC | CASRLGLASGTQYF
TRBJ2-7 | many | TRBV19 | - | TGTGCCAGTAGTACCAGGGGAACCTACGAGCAGTACTTC | CASSTRGTYEQYF
TRBJ1-1 | many | TRBV6-1 | - | TGTGCCAGCAGGCGACATCTGAACACTGAAGCTTTCTTT | CASRRHLNTEAFF
TRBJ1-6 | many | TRBV19 | - | TGTGCCAGTAGTACCAATTTTGAGGCAAAGGGCTCACCCCTCCACTTT | CASSTNFEAKGSPLHF
TRBJ2-5 | - | TRBV5-4 | TRBD1 | TGTGCCAGCAGCTTGGAGGGACAGGGGAGGGAGAGCCAGTACTTC | CASSLEGQGRESQYF
TRBJ2-1 | many | TRBV11-2 | TRBD1 | TGTGCCAGCAGCTTCGACAGGGTCAGTGAGCAGTTCTTC | CASSFDRVSEQFF
TRBJ1-1 | many | TRBV5-1 | TRBD1 | TGCGCCAGCACCCAGGGGGGGTCGGTGAACACTGAAGCTTTCTTT | CASTQGGSVNTEAFF